The 9 T cell receptor beta chains given below trace back to one sample, sequenced in a study of cytomegalovirus exposure and HLA in healthy donors. It was with 60 Vbeta and 13 Jbeta primers that the PCR ran. Sequenced by immunoSEQ multiplex PCR; TCRdb stores in-frame clones only, minus some. The data contain 85,000 to 130,000 clones, around 83% of them singletons. The material sequenced was PBMCs. The origin of the receptors is a woman younger than 35 in good health and CMV-seronegative.

The chain uses TRBV14 and TRBJ2-7; no definite D call. Trimming stripped 5 bases from V and 2 bases from J, with 13 bases between. CDR3 length: 14 amino acids. Germline values: CDR1 SGHDN, CDR2 FVKESK. In DNA form, the CDR3 reads TGTGCCAGCAGCGAAGGTATTGGAGCCTACGAGCAGTACTTC. It codes for CASSEGIGAYEQYF.

The rearrangement links TRBV18 to TRBJ2-5; 9 bases align to TRBD2. The V segment lost 2 bases and the J segment 5 bases; nucleotides outside the gene matches: 6. The CDR3 loop spans 15 amino acids. Germline CDR1 and CDR2: KGHSH and LQKENI. CDR3 bases: TGTGCCAGCTCACCAAATAGCGGGAGTGGGGAGACCCAGTACTTC. Its protein is CASSPNSGSGETQYF.

The chain links TRBV11-2 to TRBJ1-2; 10 bases fit TRBD1. The germline CDR1 and CDR2 sequences are SGHAT and FQNNGV. Germline trimming cut 1 base from V and 0 bases from J; bases unmatched to any gene: 11. This CDR3 comprises 19 residues. The CDR3 region has the DNA TGTGCCAGCAGCTTAGCCGTGTGGGACAGGGGACCCGCTAACTATGGCTACACCTTC. It yields the protein CASSLAVWDRGPANYGYTF.

CDR3 protein: CASSLELARDEQFF. CDR3 sequence (DNA): TGCGCCAGCAGCTTGGAACTAGCAAGGGATGAGCAGTTCTTC. The rearrangement links TRBV5-1 to TRBJ2-1; TRBD2 might be the D (6 bases). Germline V CDR1 and CDR2: SGHRS, YFSETQ. V lost 0 bases and J 8 bases, leaving 12 bases between the germline ends. The CDR3 consists of 14 residues.

The J gene is TRBJ2-2, the V gene TRBV11-3; D remains ambiguous. CDR3 length: 15 residues. The V and J ends lost 1 base and 1 base respectively, with 7 bases between them. The germline V gene has CDR1 SGHNT and CDR2 YENEEA. The CDR3 protein is CASSLGFGNTGELFF. CDR3 DNA sequence: TGTGCCAGCAGCTTAGGGTTCGGGAACACCGGGGAGCTGTTTTTT.

V gene TRBV6-6 combines with J gene TRBJ1-2; D perhaps matches TRBD1 (5 bases). V shed 6 bases and J shed 7 bases, with 21 bases lying between them. CDR1 is MNHNY and CDR2 is SVGAGI in the germline V gene (reference sequence). The CDR3 is made up of 15 amino acids. In DNA, the CDR3 is TGTGCCAGCAGCCTCAGGGAGGAGACTACGCGTGGCTACACCTTC. Its protein product is CASSLREETTRGYTF.

This chain links TRBV28 with TRBJ1-2, with D maybe TRBD1 (5 bases). Germline values: CDR1 MDHEN, CDR2 SYDVKM. The CDR3 loop spans 15 amino acids. V was shortened by 1 base and J by 2 bases, with 11 bases between the two germline ends. CDR3 DNA: TGTGCCAGCAGTTTATCGGGGGGAGTGAACTATGGCTACACCTTC. As protein: CASSLSGGVNYGYTF.

About this clone itself: The junction departs from germline at one end; a sequencing error may be responsible. This chain links TRBV7-9 with TRBJ1-1; D gene uncertain. Germline CDR1 reads SEHNR; CDR2 reads FQNEAQ (reference sequence). The CDR3 is 11 residues long. The CDR3 nucleotides read TGTTCCAGCAGCTTTGGGAGAGGGGCTTTCTTT. Amino acids: CSSSFGRGAFF.

V is TRBV14 and J is TRBJ2-2; no clear D. This CDR3 comprises 13 residues. Germline V gene sequence: CDR1 SGHDN, CDR2 FVKESK. Deletions cut 0 bases from V and 5 bases from J, with 4 bases between. The DNA of the CDR3 is TGTGCCAGCAGCCAAGATGAGACCGGGGAGCTGTTTTTT. Translating it yields CASSQDETGELFF. The variable domain in full, completed from reference TRBV14 and TRBJ2-2, reads EAGVTQFPSHSVIEKGQTVTLRCDPISGHDNLYWYRRVMGKEIKFLLHFVKESKQDESGMPNNRFLAERTGGTYSTLKVQPAELEDSGVYFCASSQDETGELFFGEGSRLTVL.